These T cell receptor beta chains were read from a single sample in a study of regulatory T cells in long-lasting Graves disease. TCRdb fed the multiplex PCR reads into MiXCR, producing one record per CDR3 protein. The sample carries roughly 500,000 distinct CDR3 sequences, 12% to 15% recorded once. The same sample was also used in a study of T cells in Graves' hyperthyroidism and ophthalmopathy.

Sequences were derived from peripheral blood mononuclear cells (PBMCs), sampled at new diagnosis, from a patient treated with antithyroid drugs. Every receptor here comes from a woman in her fifties or sixties with Graves disease. The conserved cysteine and the conserved F or W are not part of the CDR3 here.

v_gene,CDR3aa
TRBV28,ASSTGQGMNTEAF
TRBV9,ASSVEPLGDTQY
TRBV29-1,STKRTGQGPDTQY
TRBV6-2/TRBV6-3,ASSYSGLAFEQF
TRBV12-3/TRBV12-4,ASSSSGGDTEAF
TRBV11-2,ASSLVVGGHNEQF
TRBV12-3/TRBV12-4,ASSLQGNLVGSPLH
TRBV7-9,ASSFGQGFFEKLF
TRBV27,ASSLSRESEQY
TRBV6-1,ASSINGDRGAQETQY
TRBV5-1,ASSLDLGDVGYT
TRBV28,ASSSTEETQY
TRBV5-1,ASSLEHANTGELF
TRBV10-3,AISESRETQY
TRBV7-9,ASSSQNSYNEQF
TRBV4-2,ASLRDTQNTEAF
TRBV5-4,ASSLAGTVGGYT
TRBV5-1,ASERGLAGVRTEQF
TRBV5-1,ASSLEPRTTDTQY
TRBV6-5,ASSSWGGSGANVLT
TRBV19,ASSIVAGNEQF
TRBV15,ATSRATNTEAF
TRBV19,ASSIGDSNQPQH
TRBV10-1,ASSDGTSGKETQY
TRBV2,ASGAQVVGNTIY
TRBV6-1,ASSGRTGVEQY
TRBV7-2,ASSLALAASYEQY
TRBV6-5,ASSYSQGKETQY
TRBV7-6,ASSLAGGAGEQY
TRBV6-1,ASSEALAIIYEQY
TRBV9,ASSLDRVGADTQY
TRBV28,ASRPGQYYEQY
TRBV3-1,ASTLERGAWTEAF
TRBV20-1,SARRRGFSTDTQY
TRBV6-1,ASRIVLEQF
TRBV19,ASSPAAGYGYT
TRBV6-1,ASSERGQGNSPLH